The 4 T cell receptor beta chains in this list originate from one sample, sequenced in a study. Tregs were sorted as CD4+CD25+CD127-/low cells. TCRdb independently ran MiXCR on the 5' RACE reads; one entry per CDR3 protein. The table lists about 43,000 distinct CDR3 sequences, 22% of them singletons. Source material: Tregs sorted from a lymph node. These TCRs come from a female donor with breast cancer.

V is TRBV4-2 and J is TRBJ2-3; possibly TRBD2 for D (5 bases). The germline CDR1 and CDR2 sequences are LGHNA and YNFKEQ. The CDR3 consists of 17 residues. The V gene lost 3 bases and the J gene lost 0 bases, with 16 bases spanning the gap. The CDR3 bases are TGTGCCAGCAGCCAGGATACCTCAGCGGATAGCACAGATACGCAGTATTTT. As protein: CASSQDTSADSTDTQYF.

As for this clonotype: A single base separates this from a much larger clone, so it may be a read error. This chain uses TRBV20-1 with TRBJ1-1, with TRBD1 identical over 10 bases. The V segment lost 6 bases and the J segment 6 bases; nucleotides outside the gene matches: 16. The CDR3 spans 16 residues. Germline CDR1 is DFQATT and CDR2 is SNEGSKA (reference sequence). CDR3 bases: TGCAGTGCGCGAACCGGGACAGGGGAAACAAACGCTGAAGCTTTCTTT. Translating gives CSARTGTGETNAEAFF.

In DNA form, the CDR3 reads TGTGCCAGCAGGTTAACAGGGGGCACTGAAGCTTTCTTT. Residues: CASRLTGGTEAFF. The chain joins TRBV6-1 to TRBJ1-1, with 8 bases aligning to TRBD1. Germline CDR1 and CDR2: MNHNS and SASEGT. The CDR3 contains 13 residues. J was trimmed by 4 bases and V by 6 bases; bases with no gene match: 4.

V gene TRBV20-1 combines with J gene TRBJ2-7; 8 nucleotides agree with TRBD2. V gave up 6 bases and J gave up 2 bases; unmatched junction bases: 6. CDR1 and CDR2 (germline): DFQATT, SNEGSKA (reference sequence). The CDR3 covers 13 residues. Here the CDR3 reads CSAPGLGAYEQYF. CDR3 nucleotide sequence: TGCAGTGCCCCGGGACTAGGGGCCTACGAGCAGTACTTC.